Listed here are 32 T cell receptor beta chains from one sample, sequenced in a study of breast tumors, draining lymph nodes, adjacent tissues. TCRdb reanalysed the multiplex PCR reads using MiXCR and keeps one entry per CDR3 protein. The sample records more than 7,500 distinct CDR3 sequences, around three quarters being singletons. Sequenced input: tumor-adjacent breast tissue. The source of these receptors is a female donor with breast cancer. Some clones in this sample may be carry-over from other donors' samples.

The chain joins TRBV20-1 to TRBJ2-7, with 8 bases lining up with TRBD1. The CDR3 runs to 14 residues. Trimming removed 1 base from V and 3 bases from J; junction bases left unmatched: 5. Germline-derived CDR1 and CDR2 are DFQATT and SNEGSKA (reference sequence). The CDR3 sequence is CSARGDRSFYEQYF. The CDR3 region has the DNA TGCAGTGCTAGAGGGGACAGGTCTTTCTACGAGCAGTACTTC.

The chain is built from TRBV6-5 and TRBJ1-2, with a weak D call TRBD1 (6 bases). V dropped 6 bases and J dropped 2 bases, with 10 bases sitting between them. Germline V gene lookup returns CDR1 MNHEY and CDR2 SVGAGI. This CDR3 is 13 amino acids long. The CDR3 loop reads CASRTGSNYGYTF. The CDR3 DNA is TGTGCCAGCAGGACAGGATCAAACTATGGCTACACCTTC.

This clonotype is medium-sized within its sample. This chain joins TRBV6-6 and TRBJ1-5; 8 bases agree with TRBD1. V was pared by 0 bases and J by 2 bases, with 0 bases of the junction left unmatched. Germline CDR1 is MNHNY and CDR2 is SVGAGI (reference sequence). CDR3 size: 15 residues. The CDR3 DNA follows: TGTGCCAGCAGTTACTCGACAGGGGGCAATCAGCCCCAGCATTTT. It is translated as CASSYSTGGNQPQHF.

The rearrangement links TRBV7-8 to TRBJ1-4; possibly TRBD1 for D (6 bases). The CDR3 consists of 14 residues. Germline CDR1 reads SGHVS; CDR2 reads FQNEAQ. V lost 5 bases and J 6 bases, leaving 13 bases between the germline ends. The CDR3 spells CASSQGGLHEKLFF. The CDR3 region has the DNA TGTGCCAGCAGCCAAGGGGGTTTACATGAAAAACTGTTTTTT.

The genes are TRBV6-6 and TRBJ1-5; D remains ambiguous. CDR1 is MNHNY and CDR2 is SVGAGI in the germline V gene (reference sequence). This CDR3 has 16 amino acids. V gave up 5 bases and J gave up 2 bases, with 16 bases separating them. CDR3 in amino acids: CASSHGGVSGNQPQHF. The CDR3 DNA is TGTGCCAGCAGTCACGGTGGGGTGAGTGGCAATCAGCCCCAGCATTTT.

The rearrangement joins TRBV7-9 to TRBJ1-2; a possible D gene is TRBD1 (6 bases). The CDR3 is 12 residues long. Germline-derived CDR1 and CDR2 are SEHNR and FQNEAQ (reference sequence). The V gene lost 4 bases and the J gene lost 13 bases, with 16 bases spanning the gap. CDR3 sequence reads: CASSSSTGGCTF. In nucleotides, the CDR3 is TGTGCCAGCAGCTCCTCGACAGGAGGGTGCACCTTC.

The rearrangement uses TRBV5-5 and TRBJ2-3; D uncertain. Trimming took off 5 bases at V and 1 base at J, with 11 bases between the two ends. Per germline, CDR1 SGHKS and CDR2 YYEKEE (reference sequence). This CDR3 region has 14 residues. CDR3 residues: CASSPEFGTDTQYF. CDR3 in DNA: TGTGCCAGCAGTCCTGAGTTCGGCACAGATACGCAGTATTTT.

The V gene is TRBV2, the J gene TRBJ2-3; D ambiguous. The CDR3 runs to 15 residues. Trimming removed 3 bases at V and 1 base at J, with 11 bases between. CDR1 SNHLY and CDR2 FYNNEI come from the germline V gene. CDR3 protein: CASSEFQLGTDTQYF. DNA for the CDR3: TGTGCCAGCAGTGAGTTCCAGCTAGGCACAGATACGCAGTATTTT. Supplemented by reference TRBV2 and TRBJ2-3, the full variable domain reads EPEVTQTPSHQVTQMGQEVILRCVPISNHLYFYWYRQILGQKVEFLVSFYNNEISEKSEIFDDQFSVERPDGSNFTLKIRSTKLEDSAMYFCASSEFQLGTDTQYFGPGTRLTVL.

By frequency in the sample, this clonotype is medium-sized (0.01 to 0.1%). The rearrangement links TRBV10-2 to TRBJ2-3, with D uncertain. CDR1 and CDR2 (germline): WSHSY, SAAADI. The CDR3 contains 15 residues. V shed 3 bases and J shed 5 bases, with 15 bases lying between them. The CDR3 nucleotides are TGCGCCAGCAGTGACTGGGCCGGAAATAGAGATACGCAGTATTTT. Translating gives CASSDWAGNRDTQYF.

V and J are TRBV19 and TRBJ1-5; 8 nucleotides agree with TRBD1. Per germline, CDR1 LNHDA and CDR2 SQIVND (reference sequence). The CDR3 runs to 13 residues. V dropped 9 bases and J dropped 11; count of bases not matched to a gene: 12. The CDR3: CASTGQETFTQHF. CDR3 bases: TGTGCCAGCACGGGACAGGAAACGTTCACCCAGCATTTT.

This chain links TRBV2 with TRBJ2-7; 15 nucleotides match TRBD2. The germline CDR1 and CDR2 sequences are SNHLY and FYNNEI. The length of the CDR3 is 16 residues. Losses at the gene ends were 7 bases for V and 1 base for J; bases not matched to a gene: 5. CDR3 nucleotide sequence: TGTGCCAGCACCCCCGGACTAGCGGGAGGGTCCTACGAGCAGTACTTC. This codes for CASTPGLAGGSYEQYF.

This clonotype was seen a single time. The CDR3: CASSDGGRPVYEQYF. In DNA form, the CDR3 reads TGTGCCAGCAGTGACGGGGGGCGGCCCGTCTACGAGCAGTACTTC. The rearrangement links TRBV6-1 to TRBJ2-7, with D possibly being TRBD2 (7 bases). This CDR3 has 15 amino acids. The ends were cut back, 3 bases at V and 3 bases at J, with 15 bases in the middle. Germline CDR1 is MNHNS and CDR2 is SASEGT.

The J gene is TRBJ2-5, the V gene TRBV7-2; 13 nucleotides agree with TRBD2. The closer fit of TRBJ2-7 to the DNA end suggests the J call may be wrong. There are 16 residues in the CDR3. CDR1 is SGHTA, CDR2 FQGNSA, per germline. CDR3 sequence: CASSMGLAGLLYEQYF. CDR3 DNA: TGTGCCAGCAGCATGGGACTAGCGGGACTCCTTTACGAGCAGTACTTC.

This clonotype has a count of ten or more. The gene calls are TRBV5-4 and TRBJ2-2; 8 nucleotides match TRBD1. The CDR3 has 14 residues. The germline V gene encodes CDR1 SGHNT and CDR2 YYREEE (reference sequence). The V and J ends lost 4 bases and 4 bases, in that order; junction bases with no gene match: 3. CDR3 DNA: TGTGCCAGCAGCCAGGACAGGGCCACCGGGGAGCTGTTTTTT. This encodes CASSQDRATGELFF.

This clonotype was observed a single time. The CDR3 bases are TGCAGTGCAGGGCTTGTTGTCACAGATACGCAGTATTTT. Translated: CSAGLVVTDTQYF. The rearrangement uses TRBV20-1 and TRBJ2-3; no clear D. Trimming took 6 bases from V and 2 from J, leaving 12 bases between them. The CDR3 covers 13 residues. The germline V gene encodes CDR1 DFQATT and CDR2 SNEGSKA (reference sequence).

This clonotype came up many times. The CDR3 coding sequence is TGCGCCAGCAGCATCGGACTAGCGGGAGGAATAGTGGATGAGCAGTTCTTC. Translated: CASSIGLAGGIVDEQFF. This chain uses TRBV5-1 with TRBJ2-1, with TRBD2 matching over 14 bases. The CDR3 is 17 amino acids. Germline CDR1 reads SGHRS; CDR2 reads YFSETQ. Trimming cost V 4 bases and J 8 bases; bases outside gene matches: 11.

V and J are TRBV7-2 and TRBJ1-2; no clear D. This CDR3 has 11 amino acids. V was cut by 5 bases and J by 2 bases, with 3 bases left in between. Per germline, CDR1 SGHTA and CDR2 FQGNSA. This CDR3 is CASSDNYGYTF. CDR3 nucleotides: TGTGCCAGCAGCGACAACTATGGCTACACCTTC.

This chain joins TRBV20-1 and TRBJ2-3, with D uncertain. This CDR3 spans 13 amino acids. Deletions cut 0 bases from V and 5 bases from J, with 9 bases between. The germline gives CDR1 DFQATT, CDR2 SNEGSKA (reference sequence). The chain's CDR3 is CSARDTERDTQYF. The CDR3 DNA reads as TGCAGTGCTAGAGATACGGAGCGAGATACGCAGTATTTT.

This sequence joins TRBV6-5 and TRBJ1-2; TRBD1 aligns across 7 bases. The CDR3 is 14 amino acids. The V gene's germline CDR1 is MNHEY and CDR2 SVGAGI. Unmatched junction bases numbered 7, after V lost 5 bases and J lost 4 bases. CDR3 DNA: TGTGCCAGCAGTGCCGACCAGGGGGTCTATGGCTACACCTTC. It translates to CASSADQGVYGYTF.

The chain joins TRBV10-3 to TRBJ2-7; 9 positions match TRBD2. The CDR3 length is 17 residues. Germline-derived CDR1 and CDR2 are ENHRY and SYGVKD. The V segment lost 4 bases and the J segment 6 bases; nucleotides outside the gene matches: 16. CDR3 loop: CAISGGASSGTACEQYF. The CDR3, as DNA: TGTGCCATCAGTGGAGGGGCGTCTAGCGGGACGGCCTGCGAGCAGTACTTC.

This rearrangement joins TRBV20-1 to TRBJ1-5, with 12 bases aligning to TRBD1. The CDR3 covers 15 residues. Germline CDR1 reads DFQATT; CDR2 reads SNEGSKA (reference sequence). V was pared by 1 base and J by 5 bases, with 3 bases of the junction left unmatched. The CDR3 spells CSARVGDRGHQPQHF. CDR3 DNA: TGCAGTGCTAGAGTGGGGGACAGGGGGCATCAGCCCCAGCATTTT.

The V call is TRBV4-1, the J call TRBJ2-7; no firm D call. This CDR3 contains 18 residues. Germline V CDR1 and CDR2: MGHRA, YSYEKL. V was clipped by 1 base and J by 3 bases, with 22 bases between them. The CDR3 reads CASSQGAGPRSLGYEQYF. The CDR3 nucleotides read TGCGCCAGCAGCCAAGGGGCCGGACCCCGTAGTTTAGGCTACGAGCAGTACTTC.

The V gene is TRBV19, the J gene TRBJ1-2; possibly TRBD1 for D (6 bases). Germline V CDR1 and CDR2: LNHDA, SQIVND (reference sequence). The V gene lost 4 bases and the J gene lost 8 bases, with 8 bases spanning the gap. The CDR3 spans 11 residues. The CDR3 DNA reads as TGTGCCAGTAGTACCAGGGGCGGCTACACCTTC. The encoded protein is CASSTRGGYTF.

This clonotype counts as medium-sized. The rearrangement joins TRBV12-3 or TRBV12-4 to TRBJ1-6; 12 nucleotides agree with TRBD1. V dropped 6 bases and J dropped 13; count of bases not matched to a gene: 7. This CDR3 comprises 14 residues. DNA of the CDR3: TGTGCCAGCAGGCTGGGACAGGGGGCTATCCCCCTCCACTTT. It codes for CASRLGQGAIPLHF.

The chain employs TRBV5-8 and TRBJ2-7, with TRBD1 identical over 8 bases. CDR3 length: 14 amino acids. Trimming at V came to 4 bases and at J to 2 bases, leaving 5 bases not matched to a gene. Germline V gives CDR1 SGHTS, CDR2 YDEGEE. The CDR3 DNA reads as TGTGCCAGCAGCCGAAGGACAGGGACCTACGAGCAGTACTTC. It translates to CASSRRTGTYEQYF.

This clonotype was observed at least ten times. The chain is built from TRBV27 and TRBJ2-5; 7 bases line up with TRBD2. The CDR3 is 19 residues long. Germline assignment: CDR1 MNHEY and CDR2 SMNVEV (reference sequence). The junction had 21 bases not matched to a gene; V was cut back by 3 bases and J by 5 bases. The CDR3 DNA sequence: TGTGCCAGCAGTTTGTACCCTCCTCTGTCCCTTCGGGGGGAGGAGACCCAGTACTTC. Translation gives CASSLYPPLSLRGEETQYF.

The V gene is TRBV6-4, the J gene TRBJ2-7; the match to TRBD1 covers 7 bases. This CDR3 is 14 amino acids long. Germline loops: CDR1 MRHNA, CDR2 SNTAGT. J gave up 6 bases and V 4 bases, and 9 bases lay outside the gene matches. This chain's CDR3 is CASSADREACEQYF. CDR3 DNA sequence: TGTGCCAGCAGTGCCGACAGGGAAGCTTGCGAGCAGTACTTC.

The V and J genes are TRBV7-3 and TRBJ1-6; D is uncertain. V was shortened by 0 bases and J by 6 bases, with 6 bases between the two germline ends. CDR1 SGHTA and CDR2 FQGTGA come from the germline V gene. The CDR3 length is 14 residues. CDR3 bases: TGTGCCAGCAGCTTAACACCCTTTAATTCACCCCTCCACTTT. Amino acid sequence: CASSLTPFNSPLHF. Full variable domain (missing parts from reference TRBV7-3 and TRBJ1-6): GAGVSQTPSNKVTEKGKYVELRCDPISGHTALYWYRQSLGQGPEFLIYFQGTGAADDSGLPNDRFFAVRPEGSVSTLKIQRTERGDSAVYLCASSLTPFNSPLHFGNGTRLTVT.

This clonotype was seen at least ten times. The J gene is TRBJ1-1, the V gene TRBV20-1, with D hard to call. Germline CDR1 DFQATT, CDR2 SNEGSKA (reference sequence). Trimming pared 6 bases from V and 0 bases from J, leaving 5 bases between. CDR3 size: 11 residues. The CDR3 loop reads CSATMNTEAFF. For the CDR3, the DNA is TGCAGTGCAACCATGAACACTGAAGCTTTCTTT.

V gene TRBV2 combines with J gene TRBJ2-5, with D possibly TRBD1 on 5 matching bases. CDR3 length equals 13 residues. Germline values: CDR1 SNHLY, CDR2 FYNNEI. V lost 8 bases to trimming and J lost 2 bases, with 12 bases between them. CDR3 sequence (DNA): TGTGCCAGCTTCTCAGGGCCTCAAGAGACCCAGTACTTC. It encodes CASFSGPQETQYF.

This CDR3 is CASSIRLQNYGYTF. The CDR3 DNA reads TGTGCCAGTAGTATAAGGCTCCAAAACTATGGCTACACCTTC. The gene calls are TRBV19 and TRBJ1-2; D call uncertain. V lost 2 bases and J lost 2, with 9 bases in between. CDR3 length: 14 residues. Germline values: CDR1 LNHDA, CDR2 SQIVND (reference sequence).

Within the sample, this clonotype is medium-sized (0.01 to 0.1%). CDR3 DNA: TGCAGTGCTAGAGGCGGGTACTCCTACGAGCAGTACTTC. Its protein is CSARGGYSYEQYF. V is TRBV20-1 and J is TRBJ2-7; TRBD2 might be the D (5 bases). CDR1 is DFQATT and CDR2 is SNEGSKA in the germline V gene (reference sequence). This CDR3 contains 13 residues. Trimming cost V 1 base and J 0 bases, with 7 bases left between them.